The 3 T cell receptor beta chains below all came from one sample that was sequenced in a study of cytomegalovirus exposure and HLA in healthy donors (dated by TCRdb to about 2017). Libraries were prepared through the immunoSEQ multiplex PCR assay. For the multiplex PCR, a mixture combining 60 forward primers for TCR Vbeta segments and 13 reverse primers for TCR Jbeta segments was used. The source is immuneACCESS, and TCRdb retained only in-frame sequences with V and J called. Part of the clones is not carried over; for the studies checked, unresolved V genes explain less than half of this, and the remainder is unexplained. In this sample the table shows about 130,000 clones, approximately 80% of which occur a single time. Together, the top ten hold 1.5% of the sample. Source material: PBMCs. These receptors all stem from a female donor in good health and CMV-seronegative.

This clone was counted between two and nine times. The chain combines TRBV9 with TRBJ2-3; D remains ambiguous. Germline V gene lookup returns CDR1 SGDLS and CDR2 YYNGEE. V shed 0 bases and J shed 6 bases, with 5 bases lying between them. CDR3 size: 12 residues. The DNA of the CDR3 is TGTGCCAGCAGCGTAGTCCCGGATACGCAGTATTTT. It yields the protein CASSVVPDTQYF.

The chain couples TRBV6-5 to TRBJ2-7, with 13 bases lining up with TRBD2. This CDR3 contains 15 residues. Germline V gives CDR1 MNHEY, CDR2 SVGAGI. Trimming at V came to 6 bases and at J to 2 bases, leaving 4 bases not matched to a gene. The CDR3 reads CASSRLAGGPYEQYF. The CDR3, as DNA: TGTGCCAGCAGCCGACTAGCGGGAGGACCCTACGAGCAGTACTTC.

This chain joins TRBV4-2 and TRBJ2-1; 9 bases align to TRBD2. In germline, CDR1 is LGHNA, CDR2 YNFKEQ. There are 15 residues in the CDR3. The J segment lost 5 bases and the V segment lost 1 base, leaving 3 bases of the junction unmatched. CDR3 amino acids: CASSQGLAENNEQFF. The CDR3, as DNA: TGTGCCAGCAGCCAAGGACTAGCGGAGAACAATGAGCAGTTCTTC.